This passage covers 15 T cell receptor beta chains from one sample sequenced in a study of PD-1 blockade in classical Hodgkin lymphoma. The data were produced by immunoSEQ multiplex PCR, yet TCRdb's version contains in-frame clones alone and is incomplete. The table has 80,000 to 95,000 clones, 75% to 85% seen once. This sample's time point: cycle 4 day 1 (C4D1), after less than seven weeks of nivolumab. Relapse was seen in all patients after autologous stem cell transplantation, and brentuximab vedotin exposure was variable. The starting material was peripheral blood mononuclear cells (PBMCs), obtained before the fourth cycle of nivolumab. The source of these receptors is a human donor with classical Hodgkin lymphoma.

CDR3 DNA: TGTGCCAGCAGCCCGGAGGAGGGGGGGCCTGAAGCTTTCTTT. It yields the protein CASSPEEGGPEAFF. This chain joins TRBV4-2 and TRBJ1-1; weak D call: TRBD1 (6 bases). The germline V gene encodes CDR1 LGHNA and CDR2 YNFKEQ. CDR3 length: 14 amino acids. The germline V and J ends were trimmed by 4 bases and 6 bases, with 15 bases remaining between them.

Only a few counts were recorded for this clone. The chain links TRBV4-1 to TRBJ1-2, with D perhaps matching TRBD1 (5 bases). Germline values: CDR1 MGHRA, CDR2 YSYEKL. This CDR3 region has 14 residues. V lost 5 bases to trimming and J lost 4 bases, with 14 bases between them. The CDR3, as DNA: TGCGCCAGCAGCGAACGGCAGGGTCCCTATGGCTACACCTTC. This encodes CASSERQGPYGYTF.

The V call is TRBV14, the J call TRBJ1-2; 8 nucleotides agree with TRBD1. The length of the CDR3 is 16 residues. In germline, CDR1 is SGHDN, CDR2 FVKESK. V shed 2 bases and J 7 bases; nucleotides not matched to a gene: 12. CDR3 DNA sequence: TGTGCCAGCAGCCAACCGGGGACAGGCTGGGTTTCTGGCTACACCTTC. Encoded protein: CASSQPGTGWVSGYTF.

The CDR3: CASSLLAGEMNEQFF. CDR3 nucleotide sequence: TGTGCCAGCAGCTTACTGGCGGGAGAAATGAATGAGCAGTTCTTC. The genes are TRBV4-2 and TRBJ2-1; 7 nucleotides line up with TRBD2. The CDR3 is made up of 15 amino acids. Germline CDR1 is LGHNA and CDR2 is YNFKEQ. After removal of 5 bases from V and 7 bases from J, the junction contained 11 bases not matched to a gene.

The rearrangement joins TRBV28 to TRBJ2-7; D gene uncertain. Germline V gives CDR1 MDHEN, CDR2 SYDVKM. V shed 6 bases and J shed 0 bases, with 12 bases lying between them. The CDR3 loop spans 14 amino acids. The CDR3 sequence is CASRQRLRSYEQYF. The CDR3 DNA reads TGTGCCAGCAGGCAAAGACTGCGCTCCTACGAGCAGTACTTC.

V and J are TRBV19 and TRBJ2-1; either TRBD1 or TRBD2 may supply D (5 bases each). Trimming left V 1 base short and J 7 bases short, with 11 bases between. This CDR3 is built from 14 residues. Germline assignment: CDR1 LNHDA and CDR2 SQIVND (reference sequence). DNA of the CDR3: TGTGCCAGTAGTATAGTGGGGGAAGGGAATGAGCAGTTCTTC. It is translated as CASSIVGEGNEQFF.

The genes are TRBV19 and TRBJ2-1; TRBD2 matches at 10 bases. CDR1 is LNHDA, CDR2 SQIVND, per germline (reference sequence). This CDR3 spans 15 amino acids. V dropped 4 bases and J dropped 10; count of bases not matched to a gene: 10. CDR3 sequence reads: CASSRFTSGTGEQFF. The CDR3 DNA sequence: TGTGCCAGTAGTAGATTTACTAGCGGGACGGGAGAGCAGTTCTTC.

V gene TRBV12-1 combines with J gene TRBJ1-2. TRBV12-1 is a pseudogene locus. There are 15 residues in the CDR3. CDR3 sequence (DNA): TGTGCCAGCAGCTTTTCCCCAGGTGACTCCTATGGCTACACCTTC. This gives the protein CASSFSPGDSYGYTF.

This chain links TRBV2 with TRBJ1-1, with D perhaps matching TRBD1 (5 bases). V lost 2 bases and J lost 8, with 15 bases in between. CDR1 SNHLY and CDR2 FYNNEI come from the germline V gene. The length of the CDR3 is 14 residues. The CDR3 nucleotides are TGTGCCAGCAGTGAACCCGGGGGTCTAGTAGAAGCTTTCTTT. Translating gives CASSEPGGLVEAFF.

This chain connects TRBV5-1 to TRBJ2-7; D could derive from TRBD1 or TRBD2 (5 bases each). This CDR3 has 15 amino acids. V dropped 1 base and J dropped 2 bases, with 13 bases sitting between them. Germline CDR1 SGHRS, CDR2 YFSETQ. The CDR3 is CASSLRGTEAYEQYF. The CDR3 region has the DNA TGCGCCAGCAGCTTGCGAGGGACGGAGGCCTACGAGCAGTACTTC.

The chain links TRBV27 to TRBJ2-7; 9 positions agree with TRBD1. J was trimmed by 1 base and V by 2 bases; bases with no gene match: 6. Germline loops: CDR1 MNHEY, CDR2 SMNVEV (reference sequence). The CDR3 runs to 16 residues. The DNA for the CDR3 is TGTGCCAGCAGTTTAGAGCCGGGGACAGGGTCCTACGAGCAGTACTTC. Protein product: CASSLEPGTGSYEQYF.

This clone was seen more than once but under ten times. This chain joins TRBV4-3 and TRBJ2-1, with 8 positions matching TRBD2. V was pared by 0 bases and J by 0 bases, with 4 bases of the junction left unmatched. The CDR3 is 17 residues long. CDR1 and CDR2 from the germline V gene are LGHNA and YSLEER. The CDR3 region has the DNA TGCGCCAGCAGCCAAGATCGGGCGGGAGGCTCCTACAATGAGCAGTTCTTC. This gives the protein CASSQDRAGGSYNEQFF.

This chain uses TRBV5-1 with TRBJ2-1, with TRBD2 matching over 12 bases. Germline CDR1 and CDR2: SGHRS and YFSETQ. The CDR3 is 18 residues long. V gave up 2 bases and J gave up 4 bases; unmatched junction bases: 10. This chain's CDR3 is CASSFSLSGTSGYNEQFF. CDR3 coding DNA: TGCGCCAGCAGCTTCTCACTCTCCGGGACTAGCGGGTACAATGAGCAGTTCTTC.

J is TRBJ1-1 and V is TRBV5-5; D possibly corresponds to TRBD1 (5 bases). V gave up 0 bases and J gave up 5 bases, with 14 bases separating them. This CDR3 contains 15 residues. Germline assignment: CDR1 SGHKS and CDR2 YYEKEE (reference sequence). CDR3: CASSLVRGDYTEAFF. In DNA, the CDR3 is TGTGCCAGCAGCTTGGTCCGGGGGGATTATACTGAAGCTTTCTTT.

The CDR3 loop is CASSRGTNTGELFF. As DNA, the CDR3 is TGTGCCAGCAGTAGGGGCACGAACACCGGGGAGCTGTTTTTT. The rearrangement links TRBV6-1 to TRBJ2-2; D may be TRBD1 (5 bases). V lost 5 bases, J lost 0 bases, and 7 bases lay in between. Per the germline V gene, CDR1 is MNHNS and CDR2 is SASEGT. There are 14 residues in the CDR3.